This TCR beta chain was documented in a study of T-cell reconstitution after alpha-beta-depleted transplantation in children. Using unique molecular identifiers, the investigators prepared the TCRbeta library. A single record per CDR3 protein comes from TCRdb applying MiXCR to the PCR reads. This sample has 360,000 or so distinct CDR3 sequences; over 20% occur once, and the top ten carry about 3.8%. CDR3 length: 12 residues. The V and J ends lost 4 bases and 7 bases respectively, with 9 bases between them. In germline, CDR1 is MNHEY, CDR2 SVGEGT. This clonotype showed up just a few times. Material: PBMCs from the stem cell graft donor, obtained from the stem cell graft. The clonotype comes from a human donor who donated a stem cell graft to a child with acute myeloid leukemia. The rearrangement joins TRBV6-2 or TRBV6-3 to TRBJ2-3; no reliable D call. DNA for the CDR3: TGTGCCAGCAGTTGGAACGATAATACGCAGTATTTT. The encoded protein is CASSWNDNTQYF.